This T cell receptor (beta chain) was found in a study of blood T cell repertoires in COVID-19. Study context: COVID-19 samples, acute and convalescent, were from the United States, Italy and Spain.

The authors' processing: Reference gene primer amplification gave estimated nucleated cell counts. Measured with immunoSEQ multiplex PCR; TCRdb has only the in-frame clones, and not every one. The D gene and trimming were derived from the DNA, and the V and J assignments and clone size from that table. The table records over 60,000 clones, 76% of them present only once. The length of the CDR3 is 15 residues. Germline V lookup: CDR1 MDHEN, CDR2 SYDVKM. Germline trimming cut 6 bases from V and 7 bases from J; bases unmatched to any gene: 9. Enrolled during active infection, Seattle patients were then followed longitudinally.

The specimen was peripheral blood. This TCR was recovered from a man in his 60s with COVID-19, enrolled during active disease. V is TRBV28 and J is TRBJ2-1; 10 bases map to TRBD2. The CDR3 loop is CASRQRAGGKNEQFF. The CDR3 DNA sequence: TGTGCCAGCAGACAGAGAGCGGGAGGGAAGAATGAGCAGTTCTTC. The entire variable domain, with the rest obtained from reference TRBV28 and TRBJ2-1, is as follows: DVKVTQSSRYLVKRTGEKVFLECVQDMDHENMFWYRQDPGLGLRLIYFSYDVKMKEKGDIPEGYSVSREKKERFSLILESASTNQTSMYLCASRQRAGGKNEQFFGPGTRLTVL.